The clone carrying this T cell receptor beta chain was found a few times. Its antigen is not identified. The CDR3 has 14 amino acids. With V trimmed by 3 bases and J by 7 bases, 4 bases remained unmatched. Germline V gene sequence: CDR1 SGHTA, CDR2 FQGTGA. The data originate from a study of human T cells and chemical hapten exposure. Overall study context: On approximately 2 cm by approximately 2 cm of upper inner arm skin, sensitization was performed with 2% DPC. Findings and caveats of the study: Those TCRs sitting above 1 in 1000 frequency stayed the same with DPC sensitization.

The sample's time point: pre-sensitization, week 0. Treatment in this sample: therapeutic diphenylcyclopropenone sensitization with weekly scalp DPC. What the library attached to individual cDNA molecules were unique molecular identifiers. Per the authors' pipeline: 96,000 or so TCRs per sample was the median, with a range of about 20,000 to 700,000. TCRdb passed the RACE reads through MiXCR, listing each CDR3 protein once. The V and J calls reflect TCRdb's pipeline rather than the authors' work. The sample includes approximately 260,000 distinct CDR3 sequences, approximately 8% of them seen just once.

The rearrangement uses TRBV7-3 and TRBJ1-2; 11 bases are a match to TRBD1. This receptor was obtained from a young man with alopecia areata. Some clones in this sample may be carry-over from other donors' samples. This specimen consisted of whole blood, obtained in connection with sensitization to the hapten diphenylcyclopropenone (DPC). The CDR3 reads CASSFGQGASGYTF. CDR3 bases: TGTGCCAGCAGCTTCGGACAGGGGGCTTCTGGCTACACCTTC.